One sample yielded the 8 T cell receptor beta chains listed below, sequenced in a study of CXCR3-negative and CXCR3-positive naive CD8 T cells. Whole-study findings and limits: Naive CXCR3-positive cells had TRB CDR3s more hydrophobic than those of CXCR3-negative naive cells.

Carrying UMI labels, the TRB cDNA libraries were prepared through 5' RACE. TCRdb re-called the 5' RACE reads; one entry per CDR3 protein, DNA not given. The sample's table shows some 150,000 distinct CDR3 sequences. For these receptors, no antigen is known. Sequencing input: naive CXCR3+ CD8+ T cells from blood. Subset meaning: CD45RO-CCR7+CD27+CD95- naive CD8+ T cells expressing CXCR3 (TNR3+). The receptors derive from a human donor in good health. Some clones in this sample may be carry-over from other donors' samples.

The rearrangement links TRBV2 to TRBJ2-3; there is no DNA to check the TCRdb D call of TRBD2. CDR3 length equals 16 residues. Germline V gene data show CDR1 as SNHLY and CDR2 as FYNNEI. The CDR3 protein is CASSEARGGEGNTQYF.

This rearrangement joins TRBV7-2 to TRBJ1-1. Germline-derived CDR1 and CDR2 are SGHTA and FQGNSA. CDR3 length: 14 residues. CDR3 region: CASSLVTVNTEAFF.

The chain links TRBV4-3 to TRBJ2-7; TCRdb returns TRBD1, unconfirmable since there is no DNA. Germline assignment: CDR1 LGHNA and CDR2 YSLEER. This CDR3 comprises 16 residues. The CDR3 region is CASSQDFPGTSYEQYF.

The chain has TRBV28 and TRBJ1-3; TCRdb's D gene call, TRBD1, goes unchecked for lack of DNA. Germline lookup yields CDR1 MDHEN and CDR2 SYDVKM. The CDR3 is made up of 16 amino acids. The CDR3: CASDNIGTGSGNTIYF. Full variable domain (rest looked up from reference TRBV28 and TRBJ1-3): DVKVTQSSRYLVKRTGEKVFLECVQDMDHENMFWYRQDPGLGLRLIYFSYDVKMKEKGDIPEGYSVSREKKERFSLILESASTNQTSMYLCASDNIGTGSGNTIYFGEGSWLTVV.

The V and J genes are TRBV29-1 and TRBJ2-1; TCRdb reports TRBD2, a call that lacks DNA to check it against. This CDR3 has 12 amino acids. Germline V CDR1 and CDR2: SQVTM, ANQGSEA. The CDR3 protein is CSVLAEHNEQFF.

CDR3 region: CASSSPGLVRGPYEQYF. V is TRBV11-2 and J is TRBJ2-7; TCRdb reports TRBD2, a call that lacks DNA to check it against. Germline CDR1 is SGHAT and CDR2 is FQNNGV. CDR3 length: 17 amino acids.

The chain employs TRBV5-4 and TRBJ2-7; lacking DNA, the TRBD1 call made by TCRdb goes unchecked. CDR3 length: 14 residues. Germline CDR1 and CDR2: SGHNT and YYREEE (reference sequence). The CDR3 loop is CASSLEGGRGEQYF.

CDR3 residues: CASSYSMFFEARTGDVGNSPLHF. This chain joins TRBV6-6 and TRBJ1-6; TCRdb's assignment of TRBD1 cannot be checked, as there is no DNA. Germline assignment: CDR1 MNHNY and CDR2 SVGAGI (reference sequence). The CDR3 loop spans 23 amino acids.